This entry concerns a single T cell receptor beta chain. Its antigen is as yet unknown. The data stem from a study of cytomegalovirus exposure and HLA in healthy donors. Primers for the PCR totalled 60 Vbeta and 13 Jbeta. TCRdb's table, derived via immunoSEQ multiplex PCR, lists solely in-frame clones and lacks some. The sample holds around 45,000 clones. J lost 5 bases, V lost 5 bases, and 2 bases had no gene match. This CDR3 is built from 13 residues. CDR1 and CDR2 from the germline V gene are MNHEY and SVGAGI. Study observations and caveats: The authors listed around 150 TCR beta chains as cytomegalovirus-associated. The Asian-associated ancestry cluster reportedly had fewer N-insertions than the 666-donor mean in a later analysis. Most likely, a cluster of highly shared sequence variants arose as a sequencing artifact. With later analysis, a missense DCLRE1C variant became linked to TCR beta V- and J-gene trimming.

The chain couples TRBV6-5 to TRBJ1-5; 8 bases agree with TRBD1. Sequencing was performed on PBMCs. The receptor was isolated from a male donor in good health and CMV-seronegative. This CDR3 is CASSPGGYQPQHF. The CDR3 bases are TGTGCCAGCAGTCCAGGGGGCTATCAGCCCCAGCATTTT.